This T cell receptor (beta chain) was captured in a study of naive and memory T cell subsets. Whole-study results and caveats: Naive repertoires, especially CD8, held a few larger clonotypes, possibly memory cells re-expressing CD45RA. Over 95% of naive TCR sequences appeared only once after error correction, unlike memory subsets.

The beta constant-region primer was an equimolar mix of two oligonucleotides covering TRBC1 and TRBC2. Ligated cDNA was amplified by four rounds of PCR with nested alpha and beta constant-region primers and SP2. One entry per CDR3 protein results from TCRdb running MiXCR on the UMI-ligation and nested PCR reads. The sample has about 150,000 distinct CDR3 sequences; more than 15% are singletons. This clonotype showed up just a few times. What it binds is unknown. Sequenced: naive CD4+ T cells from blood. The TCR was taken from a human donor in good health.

The CDR3 bases are TGTGCCAGCAGTTGGGGGACAGGGGTGGATGAGCAGTTCTTC. Protein: CASSWGTGVDEQFF. V usage is TRBV12-3 or TRBV12-4 and J usage is TRBJ2-1; 10 bases are a match to TRBD1. J gave up 8 bases and V 4 bases, and 5 bases lay outside the gene matches. The CDR3 runs to 14 residues.